These T cell receptor beta chains were read from a single sample in a study of cytomegalovirus exposure and HLA in healthy donors. TCRdb keeps only in-frame clones here, not all; method: immunoSEQ multiplex PCR. The sample shows around 130,000 clones, about 80% of them seen only once. Sequenced: PBMCs. These receptors all stem from a man aged 40-49 years in good health and CMV-seronegative. CDR3s include the opening cysteine and the closing phenylalanine or tryptophan. Fields, in order: J gene, V gene, clone size, D gene, CDR3 DNA, CDR3 protein. A D gene is named only where the DNA matches it firmly. Size values are once, few and many counts, or a class for expanded clones, and some rows have none.

TRBJ1-1 TRBV5-1 - - TGCGCCAGCAGCGAGGGACACATGAACACTGAAGCTTTCTTT CASSEGHMNTEAFF
TRBJ2-1 TRBV5-1 few TRBD2 TGCGCCAGCGTCCCCCAGACTAGCGGGAGCAATGAGCAGTTCTTC CASVPQTSGSNEQFF
TRBJ1-1 TRBV6-1 - TRBD1 TGTGCCAGCAGTGACCAGGGGGGGAACACTGAAGCTTTCTTT CASSDQGGNTEAFF
TRBJ1-2 TRBV20-1 - - TGCAGTGGACAGAGCTATGGCTACACCTTC CSGQSYGYTF
TRBJ2-7 TRBV30 - - TGTGCCTGGAGATTAGCTTCCTACGAGCAGTACTTC CAWRLASYEQYF
TRBJ2-2 TRBV6-5 - - TGTGCCAGCAGAACGGGCGGGGTAGGGACCGGGGAGCTGTTTTTT CASRTGGVGTGELFF
TRBJ2-7 TRBV6-1 few TRBD1 TGTGCCACCACTCGGGACAGAAACTCCTACGAGCAGTACTTC CATTRDRNSYEQYF
TRBJ1-1 TRBV2 - - TGTGCCAGCAGTTTAGGGGGGAACACTGAAGCTTTCTTT CASSLGGNTEAFF
TRBJ2-5 TRBV27 - - TGTGCCAGCAGTTTGGGCGAGACCCAGTACTTC CASSLGETQYF
TRBJ1-5 TRBV19 once - TGTGCCAGTAGTTTCCAGGGCAGCAATCAGCCCCAGCATTTT CASSFQGSNQPQHF
TRBJ2-7 TRBV23-1 - - TGCGCCAGCAGTCAAGCTGATCAGGTTTGGCTAAACGAGCAGTACTTC CASSQADQVWLNEQYF
TRBJ2-3 TRBV10-2 - TRBD2 TGCGCCAGCACGATTAGACTAGCGGGAGGGTCGGATACGCAGTATTTT CASTIRLAGGSDTQYF
TRBJ2-2 TRBV5-1 - TRBD1 TGCGCCAGCAGCATTGGACAGGGTGCGGCTGCCGGGGAGCTGTTTTTT CASSIGQGAAAGELFF
TRBJ2-7 TRBV27 - TRBD2 TGTGCCAGCAGCCGGGGACTAGCGGGAGGCCCGTCCTACGAGCAGTACTTC CASSRGLAGGPSYEQYF
TRBJ2-7 TRBV4-1 - TRBD1 TGCGCCAGCAGCCATGGGACAGGGGCCTACGAGCAGTACTTC CASSHGTGAYEQYF
TRBJ1-1 TRBV6-4 - TRBD1 TGTGCCAGCAGAAATAGACAGGGGGCTGCCGAAGCTTTCTTT CASRNRQGAAEAFF
TRBJ2-6 TRBV27 - - TGTGCCAGCAGTCCGTGGGGGGTTGGGGCCAACGTCCTGACTTTC CASSPWGVGANVLTF
TRBJ2-1 TRBV6-1 - TRBD2 TGTGCCAGCAGTGAAGCGGGACTAGCGGGGGGTAGCTCCTACAATGAGCAGTTCTTC CASSEAGLAGGSSYNEQFF
TRBJ2-1 TRBV18 - - TGTGCCAGCTCACCAGGGACTTTCAACAATGAGCAGTTCTTC CASSPGTFNNEQFF
TRBJ2-6 TRBV9 - - TGTGCCAGCAGCGTAGGCCAGGGGTCTGGGGCCAACGTCCTGACTTTC CASSVGQGSGANVLTF
TRBJ2-3 TRBV5-4 - TRBD2 TGTGCCAGCAGCTTGGAGACTAGCCGCACAGATACGCAGTATTTT CASSLETSRTDTQYF
TRBJ1-3 TRBV30 - - TGTGCCTGGAGCGTGGGGGGGGGAGGGTTCTCTGGAAACACCATATATTTT CAWSVGGGGFSGNTIYF
TRBJ1-5 TRBV28 - TRBD1 TGTGCCAGCAGCCCACAGGGGGTAGGCAATCAGCCCCAGCATTTT CASSPQGVGNQPQHF
TRBJ1-1 TRBV15 - TRBD1 TGTGCCACCAGCAGAGGCAAAACAGGGGTAGTCCCGAACACTGAAGCTTTCTTT CATSRGKTGVVPNTEAFF
TRBJ1-4 TRBV28 - - TGTGCCAGCAGTCCTTACCTGCGGCGACCGATTAATGAAAAACTGTTTTTT CASSPYLRRPINEKLFF
TRBJ2-1 TRBV15 - TRBD2 TGTGCCTCGGGACTAGCGGGATTCAATGAGCAGTTCTTC CASGLAGFNEQFF
TRBJ2-2 TRBV11-3 - - TGTGCCAGCAGTGCGGGTAGCGGACTTGCGAACACCGGGGAGCTGTTTTTT CASSAGSGLANTGELFF
TRBJ1-3 TRBV28 - TRBD1 TGTGCCAGCAGCCAATCACAGGGGGGTTTTGGAAACACCATATATTTT CASSQSQGGFGNTIYF
TRBJ2-7 TRBV6-1 - TRBD1 TGTGCCAGCATGATCCGGGACAGGGTCTACGAGCAGTACTTC CASMIRDRVYEQYF
TRBJ2-5 TRBV10-3 few TRBD2 TGTGCCATCAGTGACGGGGGGGGAGAGACCCAGTACTTC CAISDGGGETQYF
TRBJ2-5 TRBV5-1 - TRBD2 TGCGCCAGCAGCTTGTCGCTAGCGGGGGGGCGGGAGACCCAGTACTTC CASSLSLAGGRETQYF
TRBJ2-7 TRBV15 - TRBD1 TGTGCCACCAGCAGGGACAGGGTGTGGTCCTACGAGCAGTACTTC CATSRDRVWSYEQYF
TRBJ1-3 TRBV28 - - TGTGCCAGCATCCCAGGGCAAGGAAACACCATATATTTT CASIPGQGNTIYF
TRBJ1-1 TRBV6-1 few - TGTGCCAGCACCCAAAACTTGGTCGGGAACACTGAAGCTTTCTTT CASTQNLVGNTEAFF
TRBJ1-3 TRBV7-9 - - TGTGCCAGCAGCTCCCACCTCGGACAGAGCTCTGGAAACACCATATATTTT CASSSHLGQSSGNTIYF
TRBJ2-2 TRBV5-6 - - TGTGCCAGCAGCTTGCCCGGCACCGGGGAGCTGTTTTTT CASSLPGTGELFF
TRBJ2-3 TRBV15 few - TGTGCCACCAGCAGAGAGCGGGACACAGATACGCAGTATTTT CATSRERDTDTQYF
TRBJ2-3 TRBV5-5 - TRBD2 TGTGCCAGCAGCTTGGGGACTAGCGGGGGGTCCCTTCCCACAGATACGCAGTATTTT CASSLGTSGGSLPTDTQYF
TRBJ2-1 TRBV2 - - TGTGCCAGCAGTCCGGGAGATGGGGATGAGCAGTTCTTC CASSPGDGDEQFF
TRBJ2-3 TRBV9 - TRBD1 TGTGCCAGCAGCCCAGCTGAGGGGGCCACAGATACGCAGTATTTT CASSPAEGATDTQYF
TRBJ1-2 TRBV6-6 - - TGTGCCAGCAGCATCCGGGACACTTCTCTTTATGGCTACACCTTC CASSIRDTSLYGYTF
TRBJ1-1 TRBV28 - - TGTGCCAGCATCCGGACAGACTACACTGAAGCTTTCTTT CASIRTDYTEAFF